This is a list of T cell receptor beta chains from one sample in a study of control samples from healthy donors and cancer patients. Libraries were prepared by immunoSEQ multiplex PCR; TCRdb keeps only in-frame clonotypes and omits some of them. This sample has around 140,000 clones, with approximately 90% found just once. The material sequenced was blood. Receptors were obtained from a man aged 35 to 55 in good health. The CDR3 runs from the conserved cysteine through the conserved F or W. A D gene is named only where the DNA matches it firmly. Clone size is not always given. Where it is, it says once, few, many or a class for expanded clones.

D: NA; length: 14; size: NA; V: TRBV5-1; J: TRBJ1-1; DNA: TGCGCCAGCAGCTTCCTCGGGGGGAACACTGAAGCTTTCTTT; CDR3: CASSFLGGNTEAFF
D: NA; length: 14; size: few; V: TRBV27; J: TRBJ2-7; DNA: TGTGCCAGCAGTTTGACTGGAGGTTCCTACGAGCAGTACTTC; CDR3: CASSLTGGSYEQYF
D: NA; length: 14; size: NA; V: TRBV6-5; J: TRBJ1-1; DNA: TGTGCCAGCAGAAGGTCTCTGGGGATGCCTGAAGCTTTCTTT; CDR3: CASRRSLGMPEAFF
D: NA; length: 14; size: NA; V: TRBV7-9; J: TRBJ2-5; DNA: TGTGCCAGCAGCTCCCGCCGACCTCAAGAGACCCAGTACTTC; CDR3: CASSSRRPQETQYF
D: NA; length: 14; size: NA; V: TRBV11-1; J: TRBJ1-1; DNA: TGTGCCAGCAGCTTATTTTTTGGGCGGTATGAAGCTTTCTTT; CDR3: CASSLFFGRYEAFF
D: NA; length: 12; size: NA; V: TRBV6-1; J: TRBJ2-7; DNA: TGTGCCAGCAGTGAATTGCTCATAGAGCAGTACTTC; CDR3: CASSELLIEQYF
D: NA; length: 14; size: NA; V: TRBV16; J: TRBJ1-1; DNA: TGTGCCAGCAGCCAATCTGGGGGCAAGACTGAAGCTTTCTTT; CDR3: CASSQSGGKTEAFF
D: TRBD1; length: 15; size: NA; V: TRBV7-2; J: TRBJ1-3; DNA: TGTGCCAGCAGCTTAAGCAGGGGGTATGGAAACACCATATATTTT; CDR3: CASSLSRGYGNTIYF
D: TRBD2; length: 12; size: few; V: TRBV4-2; J: TRBJ2-1; DNA: TGTGCCAGCAGCCCTCAGGGAGGGGACCGGTTCTTC; CDR3: CASSPQGGDRFF
D: NA; length: 13; size: NA; V: TRBV5-1; J: TRBJ2-7; DNA: TGCGCCAGCAGCTTCTCCCTATGGCACGAGCAGTACTTC; CDR3: CASSFSLWHEQYF